The following is a T cell receptor beta chain sequence with its context. Its antigen is not known. The junction and the germline gene differ at one end; a read error may be behind it. The sample belongs to a study of blood T cells in healthy people across ages. Across the study: Capture by template switching was about one barcoded beta molecule per two T cells. Broader study findings: Conclusively comparing naive with antigen-experienced cells was impossible with unsorted PBMCs. It was found that TCR beta diversity correlated strongly with the percentage of naive T cells.

For the second PCR, which ran for about 7 to 12 cycles, a sample-barcoded 5' primer and a J-beta primer mix were used. TCRdb passed the 5' RACE reads through MiXCR, listing each CDR3 protein once. The repertoire holds more than 700,000 distinct CDR3 sequences, with less than 60% as singletons. The CDR3 spans 13 residues. The specimen sequenced was blood. The chain recombines TRBV12-3 or TRBV12-4 with TRBJ1-2; 9 nucleotides line up with TRBD1. The sequence came from a man older than 75 in good health. For the CDR3, the DNA is TGTGCCCGCAGTTTACAGGGGGCCGGCGGCTACACCTTC. Translating gives CARSLQGAGGYTF.